Below, 16 T cell receptor beta chains from the same sample are listed, as sequenced in a study of technical replicates of blood from a few donors. The table came from immunoSEQ multiplex PCR; TCRdb's copy has only in-frame clones and leaves some out. The sample has some 79,000 clones, 91% seen once. Sequencing was performed on T cells isolated from PBMCs. The receptors come from a human donor in good health. Some clones in this sample may be carry-over from other donors' samples.

The rearrangement links TRBV7-2 to TRBJ1-1; D call uncertain. Germline-derived CDR1 and CDR2 are SGHTA and FQGNSA. Trimming stripped 2 bases from V and 5 bases from J, with 15 bases between. CDR3 length: 15 amino acids. The CDR3 reads CASSLLAGSGTEAFF. CDR3 in DNA: TGTGCCAGCAGCTTATTAGCGGGGTCGGGGACTGAAGCTTTCTTT.

V is TRBV28 and J is TRBJ2-1; 11 nucleotides line up with TRBD2. Germline V gene sequence: CDR1 MDHEN, CDR2 SYDVKM. This CDR3 is 15 amino acids long. Trimming cost V 5 bases and J 7 bases; bases outside gene matches: 7. The CDR3 protein is CASSPTSGGRNEQFF. The DNA for the CDR3 is TGTGCCAGCAGTCCCACTAGCGGGGGTAGGAATGAGCAGTTCTTC.

In this sample, this clone turned up once. The V and J genes are TRBV19 and TRBJ1-3, with D perhaps TRBD1 (5 bases). V lost 8 bases, J lost 0 bases, and 8 bases lay in between. The CDR3 contains 13 residues. The germline gives CDR1 LNHDA, CDR2 SQIVND (reference sequence). The CDR3 sequence: CASRQSSGNTIYF. CDR3 bases: TGTGCCAGTCGACAGAGCTCTGGAAACACCATATATTTT.

The chain couples TRBV6-1 to TRBJ1-2; 8 nucleotides align to TRBD1. Germline CDR1 and CDR2: MNHNS and SASEGT. J gave up 7 bases and V 9 bases, and 7 bases lay outside the gene matches. CDR3 length: 12 amino acids. CDR3 nucleotides: TGTGCCAGGGGGGACAGGTCTATTGGCTACACCTTC. Translating gives CARGDRSIGYTF.

The chain joins TRBV6-5 to TRBJ2-1; TRBD1 is a possible D gene (6 bases). The CDR3 sequence is 15 residues long. Germline CDR1 and CDR2: MNHEY and SVGAGI. Deletions cut 6 bases from V and 3 bases from J, with 15 bases between. As DNA, the CDR3 is TGTGCCAGCAGGCCAACAGGGTCGAGCTACAATGAGCAGTTCTTC. Translating it yields CASRPTGSSYNEQFF.

The chain is built from TRBV7-9 and TRBJ1-4; D not certain. Germline loops: CDR1 SEHNR, CDR2 FQNEAQ (reference sequence). The V and J ends lost 0 bases and 8 bases respectively, with 7 bases between them. This CDR3 spans 13 amino acids. CDR3 bases: TGTGCCAGCAGCTTAGCGCTACAGGAAAAACTGTTTTTT. It encodes CASSLALQEKLFF.

V is TRBV27 and J is TRBJ2-1; no clear D gene. There are 11 residues in the CDR3. Germline-derived CDR1 and CDR2 are MNHEY and SMNVEV (reference sequence). Trimming shortened V by 3 bases and J by 12 bases, and 9 bases separated the two germline ends. The CDR3 nucleotides are TGTGCCAGCAGTTTTGGTAGTGCGCAGTTCTTC. It is translated as CASSFGSAQFF.

This clone was seen only once. The chain couples TRBV13 to TRBJ2-7; 9 bases align to TRBD1. The V and J ends lost 0 bases and 2 bases, in that order; junction bases with no gene match: 2. CDR3 length: 15 residues. From germline, CDR1 is PRHDT and CDR2 FYEKMQ (reference sequence). In DNA, the CDR3 is TGTGCCAGCAGCTTAGGGGACAGGGGAGCCTACGAGCAGTACTTC. Translating gives CASSLGDRGAYEQYF.

The chain combines TRBV2 with TRBJ2-3; 10 bases agree with TRBD2. CDR3 length equals 15 residues. Per the germline V gene, CDR1 is SNHLY and CDR2 is FYNNEI. Trimming at V came to 5 bases and at J to 3 bases, leaving 5 bases not matched to a gene. This chain's CDR3 is CASSRLAGLTDTQYF. The DNA of the CDR3 is TGTGCCAGCAGTCGACTAGCGGGTTTGACAGATACGCAGTATTTT. The full variable domain, rest sourced from reference TRBV2 and TRBJ2-3, is EPEVTQTPSHQVTQMGQEVILRCVPISNHLYFYWYRQILGQKVEFLVSFYNNEISEKSEIFDDQFSVERPDGSNFTLKIRSTKLEDSAMYFCASSRLAGLTDTQYFGPGTRLTVL.

The chain is built from TRBV5-4 and TRBJ1-2; TRBD1 is a possible D gene (6 bases). V was pared by 0 bases and J by 3 bases, with 9 bases between. The CDR3 extends over 14 amino acids. Per germline, CDR1 SGHNT and CDR2 YYREEE (reference sequence). The CDR3 region has the DNA TGTGCCAGCAGCTTGGGACAGGAGTACTATGGCTACACCTTC. It specifies CASSLGQEYYGYTF.

This chain connects TRBV10-3 to TRBJ2-2; 11 bases are shared with TRBD2. Germline V lookup: CDR1 ENHRY, CDR2 SYGVKD. CDR3 length: 14 residues. Unmatched junction bases numbered 2, after V lost 10 bases and J lost 1 base. This chain's CDR3 is CATLAGGNTGELFF. In DNA, the CDR3 is TGTGCCACCCTAGCGGGAGGGAACACCGGGGAGCTGTTTTTT.

The chain has TRBV29-1 and TRBJ2-7; TRBD2 might be the D (6 bases). This CDR3 region has 12 residues. CDR1 and CDR2 (germline): SQVTM, ANQGSEA. Trimming pared 4 bases from V and 6 bases from J, leaving 13 bases between. The CDR3 sequence: CSVGGGLREQYF. Written as DNA, the CDR3 is TGCAGCGTTGGCGGAGGGCTCCGCGAGCAGTACTTC.

This chain uses TRBV18 with TRBJ1-4; D not certain. This CDR3 has 14 residues. The ends were cut back, 2 bases at V and 3 bases at J, with 7 bases in the middle. In germline, CDR1 is KGHSH, CDR2 LQKENI. The CDR3 nucleotides are TGTGCCAGCTCACCAGAGGGTTCTAATGAAAAACTGTTTTTT. This gives the protein CASSPEGSNEKLFF.

V and J are TRBV29-1 and TRBJ1-3, with TRBD1 matching over 8 bases. CDR3 length: 14 amino acids. The germline V gene encodes CDR1 SQVTM and CDR2 ANQGSEA. The V segment lost 7 bases and the J segment 0 bases; nucleotides outside the gene matches: 5. CDR3 loop: CSATGGISGNTIYF. DNA for the CDR3: TGCAGCGCTACAGGGGGAATCTCTGGAAACACCATATATTTT.

The chain carries TRBV5-4 and TRBJ2-1; no clear D gene. CDR3 size: 12 residues. The germline CDR1 and CDR2 sequences are SGHNT and YYREEE (reference sequence). Between the trimmed V and J ends, which lost 4 bases and 5 bases, there was a span of 7 bases. Here the CDR3 reads CASSPADNEQFF. DNA of the CDR3: TGTGCCAGCAGCCCCGCGGACAATGAGCAGTTCTTC.

The CDR3 nucleotides are TGTGCCAGCAGCCTAGCTTCCGGGACTAGCGGAAACAATGAGCAGTTCTTC. Its translation is CASSLASGTSGNNEQFF. The rearrangement links TRBV4-2 to TRBJ2-1; 11 nucleotides match TRBD2. J gave up 5 bases and V 4 bases, and 10 bases lay outside the gene matches. The CDR3 is made up of 17 amino acids. Germline lookup yields CDR1 LGHNA and CDR2 YNFKEQ.